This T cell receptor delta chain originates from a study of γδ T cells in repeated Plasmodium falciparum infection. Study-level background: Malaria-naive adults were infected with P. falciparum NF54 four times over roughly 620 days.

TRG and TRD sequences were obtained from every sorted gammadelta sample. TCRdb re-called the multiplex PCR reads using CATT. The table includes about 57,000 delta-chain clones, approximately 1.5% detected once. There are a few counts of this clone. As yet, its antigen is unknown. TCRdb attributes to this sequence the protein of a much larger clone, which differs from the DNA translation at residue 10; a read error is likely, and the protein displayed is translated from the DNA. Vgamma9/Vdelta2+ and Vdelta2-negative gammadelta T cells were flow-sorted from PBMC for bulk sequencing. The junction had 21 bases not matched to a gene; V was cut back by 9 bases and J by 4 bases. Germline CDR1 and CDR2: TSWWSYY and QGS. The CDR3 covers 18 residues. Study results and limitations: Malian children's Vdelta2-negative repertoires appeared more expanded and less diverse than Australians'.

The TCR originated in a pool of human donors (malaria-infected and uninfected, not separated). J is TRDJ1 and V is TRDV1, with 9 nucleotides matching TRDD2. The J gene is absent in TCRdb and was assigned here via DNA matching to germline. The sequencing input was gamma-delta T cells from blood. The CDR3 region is CALPSYRRDAGSYDKLIF. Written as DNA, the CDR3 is TGTGCTCTCCCTTCCTACCGACGGGATGCAGGCTCATACGATAAACTCATCTTT.